This entry lists 13 T cell receptor beta chains sequenced from one sample in a study of T cells in women clearing cervical HPV infection. This table comes from immunoSEQ multiplex PCR, and its TCRdb copy is limited to in-frame clones, with some not included. The table for this sample gives some 30,000 clones. Material for sequencing was blood buffy coat. The receptors were sampled from a woman between 18 and 70 years old with a cervical HPV16 infection that either progressed to CIN3+ or cleared (not recorded which).

CDR3 sequence reads: CASSVATGPYGYTF. The DNA read from the CDR3 is TGTGCCAGCAGCGTAGCTACAGGGCCCTATGGC. The chain carries TRBV9 and TRBJ1-2; D may be TRBD1 (6 bases). The observed sequence ends 3 residues before the CDR3 terminus, with the missing tail filled in from the germline J gene. V was cut by 0 bases and J by 4 bases, with 10 bases left in between. This CDR3 has 14 residues. Germline assignment: CDR1 SGDLS and CDR2 YYNGEE.

A word on this clone: The read stops 3 residues short of the end of the CDR3; the missing end is completed from the germline J gene. The chain has TRBV19 and TRBJ2-7; 10 bases map to TRBD1. J lost 5 bases, V lost 5 bases, and 15 bases had no gene match. The CDR3 totals 17 residues. Germline V CDR1 and CDR2: LNHDA, SQIVND (reference sequence). CDR3 region: CASSPKSTGQGSHEQYF. The sequenced part of the CDR3 DNA is TGTGCCAGTAGTCCCAAGTCGACGGGACAGGGGAGTCACGAG.

Notes on this clone: The CDR3 end is not reached by the read, which stops 3 residues before it; the germline J gene fills it in. The V call is TRBV20-1, the J call TRBJ2-6; D is possibly TRBD2 (6 bases). The length of the CDR3 is 13 residues. V lost 3 bases, J lost 4 bases, and 7 bases lay in between. CDR1 DFQATT and CDR2 SNEGSKA come from the germline V gene (reference sequence). The part of the CDR3 DNA that was read is TGCAGTGCTAGTACTAGCGGGGCCAACGTC. It specifies CSASTSGANV. The whole CDR3 protein is CSASTSGANVLTF.

Note on this clone: The DNA ends 3 residues before the CDR3 does, and the rest of the CDR3 is filled in from the germline J gene. Other DNA sequences in the same sample also yield this CDR3. The gene calls are TRBV18 and TRBJ2-5; TRBD2 is a possible D gene (6 bases). This CDR3 is 16 amino acids long. The V and J ends lost 6 bases and 4 bases respectively, with 21 bases between them. CDR1 and CDR2 from the germline V gene are KGHSH and LQKENI. CDR3 amino acids: CASSPPLPGVGETQYF. Partial CDR3 DNA: TGTGCCAGCTCCCCCCCTCTGCCGGGGGTAGGAGAGACC.

The sequenced CDR3 bases are TGCAGCGCCACGACAGCTAACACCGGGGAG. This encodes CSATTANTGE. The whole CDR3 sequence reads CSATTANTGELFF. The chain couples TRBV29-1 to TRBJ2-2; a possible D gene is TRBD1 (5 bases). The read comes to an end 3 residues before the CDR3 does, leaving the germline J gene to fill in the end. The length of the CDR3 is 13 residues. Deletions cut 7 bases from V and 2 bases from J, with 11 bases between. Germline CDR1 SQVTM, CDR2 ANQGSEA.

A word on this clone: The read halts 3 residues ahead of the CDR3 end, with the missing end drawn from the germline J gene. The chain has TRBV20-1 and TRBJ2-3; TRBD1 aligns across 9 bases. With 6 bases clipped from V and 1 base from J, the junction kept 5 bases outside the gene matches. In germline, CDR1 is DFQATT, CDR2 SNEGSKA (reference sequence). The CDR3 covers 14 residues. The CDR3 region is CSAPDRGGTDTQYF. The covered CDR3 bases are TGCAGTGCCCCGGACAGGGGAGGCACAGATACG.

As concerns this clone: Read data end 3 residues before the CDR3 end; the end is taken from the germline J gene. The chain couples TRBV7-2 to TRBJ1-2, with 11 bases lining up with TRBD1. Germline CDR1 is SGHTA and CDR2 is FQGNSA. Trimming took 5 bases from V and 5 from J; bases not matched to a gene: 7. This CDR3 has 15 amino acids. The sequenced part of the CDR3 DNA is TGTGCCAGCAGCCCAGATGGGACAGGGGGATATGGC. It is translated as CASSPDGTGGYG. In full, the CDR3 is CASSPDGTGGYGYTF.

Points on this clone: Sequencing ends 3 residues short of the CDR3 end; the germline J gene provides the rest. The gene calls are TRBV19 and TRBJ2-1; no clear D gene. The CDR3 extends over 15 amino acids. Trimming left V 5 bases short and J 0 bases short, with 11 bases between. The V gene's germline CDR1 is LNHDA and CDR2 SQIVND (reference sequence). CDR3 region: CASSVGLSSYNEQFF. CDR3 DNA (partial): TGTGCCAGTAGTGTCGGTCTGAGCTCCTACAATGAG.

Points on this clone: The read terminates 3 residues ahead of where the CDR3 ends, so the germline J gene completes it. This chain uses TRBV12-3 or TRBV12-4 with TRBJ2-1; D possibly corresponds to TRBD2 (5 bases). Trimming removed 4 bases at V and 5 bases at J, with 9 bases between. CDR3 length equals 13 residues. The CDR3 spells CASSSAANNEQFF. The sequenced CDR3 bases are TGTGCCAGCAGTTCAGCGGCAAACAATGAG.

In the case of this clone: The read stops 3 residues short of the end of the CDR3; the missing end is completed from the germline J gene. The chain combines TRBV20-1 with TRBJ1-5; D perhaps matches TRBD1 (5 bases). Germline CDR1 DFQATT, CDR2 SNEGSKA (reference sequence). The CDR3 covers 16 residues. The V gene lost 2 bases and the J gene lost 0 bases, with 14 bases spanning the gap. The CDR3 spells CSARIIRGVSNQPQHF. The DNA read from the CDR3 is TGCAGTGCTAGAATTATCCGGGGGGTTAGCAATCAGCCC.

Turning to this clone: The read falls 3 residues short of the CDR3 end, and the missing part is taken from the germline J gene. The chain joins TRBV4-1 to TRBJ2-3; 8 bases align to TRBD2. Germline CDR1 is MGHRA and CDR2 is YSYEKL. V trimming: 0 bases; J trimming: 2 bases; junction bases outside the gene matches: 7. This CDR3 has 17 amino acids. The CDR3 bases that were read are TGCGCCAGCAGCCAAGATCCGAGCGGGGGCTACACAGATACG. Encoded protein: CASSQDPSGGYTDT. The whole CDR3 protein is CASSQDPSGGYTDTQYF.

A note on this clone: The read ends 3 residues early relative to the CDR3; the germline J gene fills the gap. The chain joins TRBV6-4 to TRBJ2-2; D may be TRBD1 (6 bases). V was cut by 10 bases and J by 1 base, with 10 bases left in between. From germline, CDR1 is MRHNA and CDR2 SNTAGT. CDR3 size: 13 residues. The DNA read from the CDR3 is TGTGCCACTTCGGACAGGAACACCGGGGAG. It is translated as CATSDRNTGE. The complete CDR3 protein is CATSDRNTGELFF.

A word on this clone: The read falls 3 residues short of the CDR3 end, and the missing part is taken from the germline J gene. This chain joins TRBV7-9 and TRBJ1-2, with D possibly matching TRBD1 (6 bases). Trimming cost V 5 bases and J 2 bases, with 15 bases left between them. The germline CDR1 and CDR2 sequences are SEHNR and FQNEAQ (reference sequence). The CDR3 loop spans 15 amino acids. CDR3 amino acids: CASSPAGGANYGYTF. The sequenced CDR3 bases are TGTGCCAGCAGCCCCGCGGGGGGCGCCAACTATGGC.